Listed below are T cell receptor beta chains from one sample, sequenced in a study of cytomegalovirus exposure and HLA in healthy donors. Method: immunoSEQ multiplex PCR; TCRdb's copy keeps in-frame clones and lacks some. The sample holds about 110,000 clones, 65% to 80% seen once. Sequenced sample: PBMCs. All receptors come from a woman aged 40-49 years in good health and CMV-seronegative. Each CDR3 is given with its conserved first and last residue. A D gene is named only where the DNA matches it firmly. Size tells how often a clone was seen (once, few, many) or the class of an expanded clone, and some rows leave it out.

TRBD1	TRBJ1-5	-	TRBV30	TGTGCCTCGGGACAGTCGGGCAATCAGCCCCAGCATTTT	CASGQSGNQPQHF
-	TRBJ2-1	-	TRBV29-1	TGCAGCGTTGCCACAAACGTTGGCTACAATGAGCAGTTCTTC	CSVATNVGYNEQFF
TRBD1	TRBJ1-4	few	TRBV6-1	TGTGCCAGCAGTCCAGGGACAGAGACAGAAAAACTGTTTTTT	CASSPGTETEKLFF
-	TRBJ1-3	-	TRBV28	TGTGCCAGCAGTTTACGGAGCTCTGGAAACACCATATATTTT	CASSLRSSGNTIYF
-	TRBJ2-7	-	TRBV19	TGTGCCAGTAGTAGAGAGGACATATCCTACGAGCAGTACTTC	CASSREDISYEQYF
-	TRBJ1-2	few	TRBV5-1	TGCGCCAGCAGCCGGGAACAGGGCTCGAACTATGGCTACACCTTC	CASSREQGSNYGYTF
TRBD1	TRBJ2-7	-	TRBV2	TGTGCCAGCACTAACAGGGGGTCTACCTACGAGCAGTACTTC	CASTNRGSTYEQYF
-	TRBJ1-1	-	TRBV2	TGTGCCAGCAGTAAGGGGGTAGAGAACACTGAAGCTTTCTTT	CASSKGVENTEAFF
TRBD1	TRBJ1-4	-	TRBV5-1	TGCGCCAGCAGCTTGTCTGGCGACAGGGAAAATGAAAAACTGTTTTTT	CASSLSGDRENEKLFF
-	TRBJ1-1	-	TRBV7-2	TGTGCCAGCAGCCCGCGGGGTGGAACTGAAGCTTTCTTT	CASSPRGGTEAFF
-	TRBJ1-1	-	TRBV10-3	TGTGCCATCAGTGACCGAGGGATAAACACTGAAGCTTTCTTT	CAISDRGINTEAFF
-	TRBJ1-4	-	TRBV10-1	TGCGCCAGCAGTGAGACGAGGGGTTCGGGGGATGAAAAACTGTTTTTT	CASSETRGSGDEKLFF
-	TRBJ2-7	-	TRBV4-1	TGCGCCAGCAGCCAAGAATGGTCAGGTGACAGCTCCTACGAGCAGTACTTC	CASSQEWSGDSSYEQYF
-	TRBJ1-5	-	TRBV10-3	TGTGCCATCAGTGAGAGCCGGGATCAGCCCCAGCATTTT	CAISESRDQPQHF
TRBD1	TRBJ2-7	once	TRBV18	TGTGCCAGCTCACCTTCCGGGACAGGGGGTTACGAGCAGTACTTC	CASSPSGTGGYEQYF
TRBD1	TRBJ2-7	-	TRBV5-1	TGCGCCAGCAGCTTGGCGACAGGGGCTCTCTACGAGCAGTACTTC	CASSLATGALYEQYF
TRBD1	TRBJ1-2	once	TRBV19	TGTGCCAGTAGTCCGGGACAGGGAAACGGTGGCTACACCTTC	CASSPGQGNGGYTF
-	TRBJ1-1	-	TRBV28	TGTGCCAGCAGTCCCCCCGACAGCCGGTCGGCTGAAGCTTTCTTT	CASSPPDSRSAEAFF
TRBD1	TRBJ1-5	-	TRBV7-2	TGTGCCAGCAACGGACAGGGGGCGAGCAATCAGCCCCAGCATTTT	CASNGQGASNQPQHF
-	TRBJ1-1	-	TRBV7-2	TGTGCCAGCAGCACGGCGGGGGTCAGGACTGAAGCTTTCTTT	CASSTAGVRTEAFF
TRBD2	TRBJ2-1	-	TRBV19	TGTGCCAGTAGTATAGTTGCGGGAGTGGGAGAGCAGTTCTTC	CASSIVAGVGEQFF
TRBD2	TRBJ2-7	-	TRBV7-7	TGTGCCAGCAGCTTGGTTCTGGCGGGAGTACGCGAGCAGTACTTC	CASSLVLAGVREQYF
TRBD2	TRBJ2-5	-	TRBV30	TGTGCCGCCAAGGGGTCCGGGACTAACGGGAGGAACCAAGAGGCCCAGTACTTC	CAAKGSGTNGRNQEAQYF
-	TRBJ1-2	-	TRBV7-9	TGTGCCAGCAGCTGGTCTAGACCTCGGACAGCCTCCCTGAACTATGGCTACACCTTC	CASSWSRPRTASLNYGYTF
TRBD2	TRBJ2-5	few	TRBV7-2	TGTGCCAGCAGCTTATCTGGACTAGCGATTGAGACCCAGTACTTC	CASSLSGLAIETQYF
TRBD2	TRBJ2-1	-	TRBV9	TGTGCCAGCAGCGTAGCGGGGGAACTAGCGGGAGAAAATGAGCAGTTCTTC	CASSVAGELAGENEQFF
TRBD1	TRBJ1-2	-	TRBV28	TGTGCCAGCAGTTTAACCTCCTTGACAGGGGGCCTAGCTAACTATGGCTACACCTTC	CASSLTSLTGGLANYGYTF
TRBD1	TRBJ2-3	-	TRBV19	TGTGCCAGTAGTCCTTCAGGGGGCATTTCAGATACGCAGTATTTT	CASSPSGGISDTQYF
-	TRBJ2-7	-	TRBV15	TGTGCCACCAGCAGAGATAATGCCGGAGACGAGCAGTACTTC	CATSRDNAGDEQYF
-	TRBJ2-2	-	TRBV2	TGTGCCAGCAAACGGGACACCGGGGAGCTGTTTTTT	CASKRDTGELFF
TRBD2	TRBJ2-1	-	TRBV7-2	TGTGCCAGCAGCTGGACTAGCGGGAGTGGCAATGAGCAGTTCTTC	CASSWTSGSGNEQFF
-	TRBJ1-1	-	TRBV18	TGTGCCAGCTCACCCTCAAAGGGGGGGCTAGGCGGCACTGAAGCTTTCTTT	CASSPSKGGLGGTEAFF
TRBD1	TRBJ1-2	-	TRBV29-1	TGCAGCGTTGAGCCCAGGGGGGTGGACTATGGCTACACCTTC	CSVEPRGVDYGYTF
-	TRBJ1-5	-	TRBV30	TGTGCCTGGAGTACCGGCTATAGCAATCAGCCCCAGCACTTT	CAWSTGYSNQPQHF
-	TRBJ1-3	-	TRBV9	TGTGCCAGCAGCGTAGGGGGGGGCGCAGGCTCTGGAAACACCATATATTTT	CASSVGGGAGSGNTIYF
-	TRBJ1-5	-	TRBV4-3	TGCGCCAGCAGCCAAGGCCCCTGGGAGAAACTAACTAGCAATCAGCCCCAGCATTTT	CASSQGPWEKLTSNQPQHF
TRBD1	TRBJ1-5	-	TRBV15	TGTGCCACCGGGGACAGGGATAGCGTTCAGCCCCAGCATTTT	CATGDRDSVQPQHF
-	TRBJ2-5	-	TRBV5-4	TGTGCCAGCAGCCCGACTGCAAACCAAGAGACCCAGTACTTC	CASSPTANQETQYF
-	TRBJ1-1	-	TRBV9	TGTGCCAGCAGCGTAGGCGGGAGCACTGAAGCTTTCTTT	CASSVGGSTEAFF
TRBD2	TRBJ2-1	-	TRBV7-9	TGTGCCAGCAGCCCATCACCCGGGGGGGCTTACAATGAGCAGTTCTTC	CASSPSPGGAYNEQFF
-	TRBJ1-2	once	TRBV6-6	TGTGCCAGCAGGACGCAGGGCTATGGCTACACCTTC	CASRTQGYGYTF
-	TRBJ2-7	-	TRBV28	TGTGCCAGCAGTTTACCGAGCCTACCCTACGAGCAGTACTTC	CASSLPSLPYEQYF
TRBD1	TRBJ2-5	-	TRBV28	TGTGCCACCTTGACAGGGGGCCGGGAGACCCAGTACTTC	CATLTGGRETQYF
TRBD2	TRBJ2-1	-	TRBV5-1	TGCGCCAGCAGCCCCTTCGGGGGGGCCTCCGACAATGAGCAGTTCTTC	CASSPFGGASDNEQFF
-	TRBJ1-2	once	TRBV28	TGTGCCAGCAGCCCCCCCGGGTACTTGCATGGCTACACCTTC	CASSPPGYLHGYTF
-	TRBJ2-7	-	TRBV2	TGTGCCAGCAGTCAAAAGAGGCGGGGGCCCTCCTACGAGCAGTACTTC	CASSQKRRGPSYEQYF
TRBD2	TRBJ2-5	-	TRBV5-1	TGCGCCAGCAGCGACTCCCTTGCGGGGGAAGAGACCCAGTACTTC	CASSDSLAGEETQYF
-	TRBJ1-1	-	TRBV27	TGTGCCAGCAGTGACACAGGGTTCACTGAAGCTTTCTTT	CASSDTGFTEAFF
-	TRBJ1-3	-	TRBV7-8	TGTGCCAGCAGCAACGCGGGGGGCGTGTCCGGTGGAAACACCATATATTTT	CASSNAGGVSGGNTIYF
TRBD1	TRBJ1-1	few	TRBV29-1	TGCAGCGTCCCGACAGGTGTGAACAGGGGCACTGAAGCTTTCTTT	CSVPTGVNRGTEAFF
-	TRBJ2-7	-	TRBV5-1	TGCGCCAGCTCGCCGCGGCGTGGCTACGAGCAGTACTTC	CASSPRRGYEQYF
TRBD1	TRBJ2-7	-	TRBV18	TGTGCCAGCTCACCTGGGACAGGCCAGGCCTACGAGCAGTACTTC	CASSPGTGQAYEQYF
-	TRBJ2-3	few	TRBV7-9	TGTGCCAGCACCCCCTCAGATACGCAGTATTTT	CASTPSDTQYF
-	TRBJ2-7	-	TRBV11-2	TGTGCCAGCAGCCCTCTCAGGACGGGGTACTACGAGCAGTACTTC	CASSPLRTGYYEQYF
TRBD2	TRBJ2-7	-	TRBV5-4	TGTGCCAGCAGCTTGGCCGGGAGGGGAAAGAGAGGCGAGCAGTACTTC	CASSLAGRGKRGEQYF
TRBD2	TRBJ2-1	-	TRBV7-9	TGTGCCAGCAGCCCACCGACGGGACTAGCGGAGAAGTTCTTC	CASSPPTGLAEKFF
-	TRBJ2-1	-	TRBV7-2	TGTGCCAGCAGCTTAGTCCCCCTAGGGGACAATGAGCAGTTCTTC	CASSLVPLGDNEQFF
-	TRBJ1-4	-	TRBV7-2	TGTGCCAGCAGCGAGGGCGGGGTGGGTAATGAAAAACTGTTTTTT	CASSEGGVGNEKLFF
-	TRBJ1-2	few	TRBV30	TGTGCCTGGGTAACTCGGACAGCCCCGAGGGGCTACACCTTC	CAWVTRTAPRGYTF
TRBD2	TRBJ2-7	-	TRBV28	TGTGCCAGCAGTGGGCTAGGACTAGGAAGCTCCTACGAGCAGTACTTC	CASSGLGLGSSYEQYF